The T cell receptor beta chain under discussion was sequenced for a study of cytomegalovirus exposure and HLA in healthy donors. Study results and caveats: The investigators catalogued some 160 TCR beta chains as cytomegalovirus-associated. Among the CMV-associated chains, three were confirmed in vitro as specific for CMV antigens. Most TCR sequences proved rare, with some public TCRs found in many donors.

The ends were cut back, 3 bases at V and 0 bases at J, with 16 bases in the middle. The CDR3 is made up of 18 amino acids. The germline gives CDR1 SGDLS, CDR2 YYNGEE. Details on this clone: The antigen remains unidentified.

From the roughly 110-subject validation cohort, which was separate from the approximately 670-subject first cohort, the donors were drawn. The assay was immunoSEQ multiplex PCR, and TCRdb's table has in-frame clones only and misses some. Of roughly 150,000 clones listed, roughly nine tenths are singletons. This receptor was taken from a woman in her twenties or thirties in good health and CMV-seronegative. The chain recombines TRBV9 with TRBJ1-6; D is possibly TRBD1 (6 bases). Sequencing was performed on PBMCs. Here the CDR3 reads CASSADGTPGSYNSPLHF. Here the CDR3 DNA reads TGTGCCAGCAGCGCCGACGGGACACCAGGCTCCTATAATTCACCCCTCCACTTT.